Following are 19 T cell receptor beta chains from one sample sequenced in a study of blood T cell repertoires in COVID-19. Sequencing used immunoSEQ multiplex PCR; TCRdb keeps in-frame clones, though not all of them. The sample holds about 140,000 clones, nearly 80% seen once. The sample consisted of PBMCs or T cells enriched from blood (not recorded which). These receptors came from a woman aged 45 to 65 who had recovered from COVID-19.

The CDR3: CASLGQGYAGANVLTF. The DNA for the CDR3 is TGTGCCAGCTTAGGACAGGGGTATGCTGGGGCCAACGTCCTGACTTTC. V usage is TRBV7-9 and J usage is TRBJ2-6, with 9 bases that match TRBD1. The CDR3 runs 16 residues. CDR1 is SEHNR, CDR2 FQNEAQ, per germline (reference sequence). J gave up 2 bases and V 8 bases, and 7 bases lay outside the gene matches.

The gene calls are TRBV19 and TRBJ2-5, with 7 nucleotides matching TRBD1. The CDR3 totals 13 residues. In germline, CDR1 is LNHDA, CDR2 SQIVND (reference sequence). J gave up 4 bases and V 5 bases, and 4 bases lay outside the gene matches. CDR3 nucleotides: TGTGCCAGTAGTGCCGGACAGGTAGAGACCCAGTACTTC. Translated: CASSAGQVETQYF.

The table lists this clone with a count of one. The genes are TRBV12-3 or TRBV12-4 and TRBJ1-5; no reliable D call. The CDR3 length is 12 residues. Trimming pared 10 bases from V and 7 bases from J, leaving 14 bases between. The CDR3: CATAAGFQPQHF. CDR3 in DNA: TGTGCCACCGCAGCGGGGTTCCAGCCCCAGCATTTT.

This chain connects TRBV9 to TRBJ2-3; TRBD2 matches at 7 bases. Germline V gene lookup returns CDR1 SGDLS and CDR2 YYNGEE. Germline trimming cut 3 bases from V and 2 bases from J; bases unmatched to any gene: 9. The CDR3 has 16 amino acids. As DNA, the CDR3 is TGTGCCAGCAGCGCGCTGGGGGGGGAAATCACAGATACGCAGTATTTT. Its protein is CASSALGGEITDTQYF.

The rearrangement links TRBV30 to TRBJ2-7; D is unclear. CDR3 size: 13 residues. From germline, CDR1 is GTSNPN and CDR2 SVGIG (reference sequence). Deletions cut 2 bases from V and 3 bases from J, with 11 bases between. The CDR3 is CAWSYSPHYEQYF. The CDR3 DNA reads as TGTGCCTGGAGTTACAGCCCGCACTACGAGCAGTACTTC.

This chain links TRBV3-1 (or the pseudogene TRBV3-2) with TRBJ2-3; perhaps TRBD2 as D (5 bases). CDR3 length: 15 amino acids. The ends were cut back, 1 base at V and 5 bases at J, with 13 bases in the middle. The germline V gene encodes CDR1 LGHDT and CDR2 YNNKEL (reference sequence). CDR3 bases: TGTGCCAGCAGCCAAGGGACTGCCAGAGTAGATACGCAGTATTTT. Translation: CASSQGTARVDTQYF.

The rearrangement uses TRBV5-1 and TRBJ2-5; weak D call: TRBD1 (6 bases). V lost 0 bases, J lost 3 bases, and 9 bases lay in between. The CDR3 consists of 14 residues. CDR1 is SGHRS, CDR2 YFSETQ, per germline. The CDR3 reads CASSLGTAKETQYF. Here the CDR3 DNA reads TGCGCCAGCAGCTTGGGGACAGCGAAAGAGACCCAGTACTTC.

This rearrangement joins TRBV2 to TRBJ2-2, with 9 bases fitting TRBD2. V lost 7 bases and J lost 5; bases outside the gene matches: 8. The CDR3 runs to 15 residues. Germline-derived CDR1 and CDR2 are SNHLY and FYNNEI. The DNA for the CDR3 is TGTGCCAGCAAGCCACTAGCGGGTCGTACCGGGGAGCTGTTTTTT. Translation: CASKPLAGRTGELFF. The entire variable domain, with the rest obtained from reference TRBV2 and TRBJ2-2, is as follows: EPEVTQTPSHQVTQMGQEVILRCVPISNHLYFYWYRQILGQKVEFLVSFYNNEISEKSEIFDDQFSVERPDGSNFTLKIRSTKLEDSAMYFCASKPLAGRTGELFFGEGSRLTVL.

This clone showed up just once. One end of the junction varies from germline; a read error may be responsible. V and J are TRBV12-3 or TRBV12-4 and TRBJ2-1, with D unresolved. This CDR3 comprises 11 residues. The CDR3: CASGLVNEQFF. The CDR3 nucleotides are TGTGCCAGCGGTTTAGTAAATGAGCAGTTCTTC.

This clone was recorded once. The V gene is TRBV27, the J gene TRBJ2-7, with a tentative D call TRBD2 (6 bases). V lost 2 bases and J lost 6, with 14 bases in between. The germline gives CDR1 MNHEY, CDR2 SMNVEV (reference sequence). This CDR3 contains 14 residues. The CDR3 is CASSLGRGYAEQYF. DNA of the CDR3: TGTGCCAGCAGTTTAGGTCGGGGGTACGCCGAGCAGTACTTC.

The CDR3 sequence: CASSPATGPEGYTF. The DNA of the CDR3 is TGTGCCAGCTCACCCGCGACAGGCCCCGAGGGCTACACCTTC. This rearrangement joins TRBV18 to TRBJ1-2; possibly TRBD1 for D (6 bases). The length of the CDR3 is 14 residues. V was clipped by 3 bases and J by 8 bases, with 16 bases between them. Per the germline V gene, CDR1 is KGHSH and CDR2 is LQKENI.

The CDR3 here is CASSERLTGNTGELFF. The DNA for the CDR3 is TGTGCCAGCAGTGAGAGACTTACTGGGAACACCGGGGAGCTGTTTTTT. The chain recombines TRBV6-1 with TRBJ2-2; D is undetermined. CDR1 and CDR2 (germline): MNHNS, SASEGT. This CDR3 has 16 amino acids. Deletions cut 3 bases from V and 1 base from J, with 12 bases between.

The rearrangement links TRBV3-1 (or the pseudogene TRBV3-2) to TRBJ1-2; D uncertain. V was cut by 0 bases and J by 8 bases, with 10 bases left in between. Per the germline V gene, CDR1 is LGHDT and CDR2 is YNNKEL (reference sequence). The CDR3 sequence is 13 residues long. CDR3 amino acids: CASSQETVHGYTF. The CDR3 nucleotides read TGTGCCAGCAGCCAAGAAACAGTACACGGCTACACCTTC.

CDR3 DNA sequence: TGTGCCAGCTCACCAGGACAGAGATATAATTCACCCCTCCACTTT. As protein: CASSPGQRYNSPLHF. The chain is built from TRBV18 and TRBJ1-6; a possible D gene is TRBD1 (6 bases). CDR3 size: 15 residues. In germline, CDR1 is KGHSH, CDR2 LQKENI. The germline V and J ends were trimmed by 2 bases and 4 bases, with 9 bases remaining between them.

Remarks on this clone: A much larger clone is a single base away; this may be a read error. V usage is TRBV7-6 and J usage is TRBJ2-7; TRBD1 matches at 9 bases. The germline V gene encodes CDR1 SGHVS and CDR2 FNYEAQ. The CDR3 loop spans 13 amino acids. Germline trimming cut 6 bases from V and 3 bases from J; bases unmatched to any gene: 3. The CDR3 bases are TGTGCCAGCAGGCCGGGACAGGGCTACGAGCAGTACTTC. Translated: CASRPGQGYEQYF.

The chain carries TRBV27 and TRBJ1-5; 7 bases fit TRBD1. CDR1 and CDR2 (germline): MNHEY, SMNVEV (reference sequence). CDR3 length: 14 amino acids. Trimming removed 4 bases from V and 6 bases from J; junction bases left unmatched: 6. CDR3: CASSSRQGRQPQHF. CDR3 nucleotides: TGTGCCAGCAGTTCCCGACAGGGCCGTCAGCCCCAGCATTTT.

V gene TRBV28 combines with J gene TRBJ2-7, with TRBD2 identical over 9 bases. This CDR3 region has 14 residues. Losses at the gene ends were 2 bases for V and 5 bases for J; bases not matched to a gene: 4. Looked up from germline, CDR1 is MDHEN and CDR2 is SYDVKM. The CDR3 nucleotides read TGTGCCAGCAGTTTAAGCGGGAGGACCCACGAGCAGTACTTC. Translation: CASSLSGRTHEQYF.

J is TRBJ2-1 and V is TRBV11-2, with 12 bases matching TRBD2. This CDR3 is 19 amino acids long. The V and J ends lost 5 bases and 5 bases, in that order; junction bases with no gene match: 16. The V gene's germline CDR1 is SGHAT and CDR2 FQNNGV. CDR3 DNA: TGTGCCAGCAGCCCCTGGGGAACCTGGACTAGCGGGGCCGACAATGAGCAGTTCTTC. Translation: CASSPWGTWTSGADNEQFF.

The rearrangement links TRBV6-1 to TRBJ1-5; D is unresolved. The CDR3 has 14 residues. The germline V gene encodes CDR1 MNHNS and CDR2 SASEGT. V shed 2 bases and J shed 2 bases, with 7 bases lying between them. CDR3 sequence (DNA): TGTGCCAGCAGTGAACGGGTTGGCAATCAGCCCCAGCATTTT. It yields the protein CASSERVGNQPQHF.